The clone carrying this T cell receptor (beta chain) has more than one count but fewer than ten. Its antigen remains unidentified. Scientists ran DNA taken from cultured CD4+ T cells through the Oncomine TCR Beta short-read assay for sequencing. From the PCR reads, TCRdb called clonotypes with MiXCR, one entry per CDR3 protein. The data show tens of thousands of distinct CDR3 sequences, about 56% seen once. The data are from a study of vaccination and CD4 T cells after COVID-19. Study-wide context: Convalescent patients, SARS-CoV-2 positive by nasal swab PCR, comprised about 10 mild cases and one severe case.

The germline V gene encodes CDR1 SNHLY and CDR2 FYNNEI. This CDR3 is 19 amino acids long. Trimming shortened V by 6 bases and J by 4 bases, and 30 bases separated the two germline ends. Stated treatment: roughly ten-day PBMC culture with coronavirus spike peptide pools or control peptides (ViraFEST assay). The sample taken for sequencing was CD4+ T cells from blood, cultured in vitro. V is TRBV2 and J is TRBJ1-2; D may be TRBD1 (5 bases). This receptor was obtained from a human donor who had recovered from COVID-19. CDR3: CASREGFLTGTFTTYGYTF. In DNA form, the CDR3 reads TGTGCCAGCAGGGAGGGATTCTTGACGGGGACTTTTACCACCTATGGCTACACCTTC.